The TCR beta chain described here comes from a study of shared clonotypes between healthy human individuals. In the study overall: A donor's plate count was three for CD4 naive and three for CD4 memory; CD8 naive had two and CD8 memory one.

There are 15 residues in the CDR3. The V gene's germline CDR1 is MNHEY and CDR2 SMNVEV (reference sequence). V dropped 11 bases and J dropped 0 bases, with 18 bases sitting between them. The method was immunoSEQ multiplex PCR; TCRdb's version includes in-frame clones alone and lacks a portion of them. The table lists hundreds of thousands of clones, roughly 70% of them singletons. The clonotype comes from a woman in her 30s in good health. The V gene is TRBV27, the J gene TRBJ2-3; D uncertain. The specimen sequenced was memory CD4+ T cells sorted from blood. Indicated subset: CD45RA-negative fraction. The CDR3 DNA follows: TGTGCCTCCTCGAGGCGCGTCCTGAGCACAGATACGCAGTATTTT. It codes for CASSRRVLSTDTQYF.